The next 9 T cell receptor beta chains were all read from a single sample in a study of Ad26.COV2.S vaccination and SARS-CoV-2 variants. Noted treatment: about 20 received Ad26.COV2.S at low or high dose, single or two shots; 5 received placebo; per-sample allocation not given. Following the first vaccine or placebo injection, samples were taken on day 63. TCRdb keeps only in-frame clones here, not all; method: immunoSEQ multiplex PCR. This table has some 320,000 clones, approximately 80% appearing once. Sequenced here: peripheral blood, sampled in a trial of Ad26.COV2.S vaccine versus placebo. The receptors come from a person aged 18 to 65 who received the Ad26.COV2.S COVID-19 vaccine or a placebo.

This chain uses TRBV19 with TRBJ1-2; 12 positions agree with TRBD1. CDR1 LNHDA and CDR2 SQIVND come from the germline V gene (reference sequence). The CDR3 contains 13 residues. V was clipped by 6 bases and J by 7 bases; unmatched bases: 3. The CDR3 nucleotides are TGTGCCAGTAGGGGACAGGGGGCGAGTGGCTACACCTTC. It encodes CASRGQGASGYTF.

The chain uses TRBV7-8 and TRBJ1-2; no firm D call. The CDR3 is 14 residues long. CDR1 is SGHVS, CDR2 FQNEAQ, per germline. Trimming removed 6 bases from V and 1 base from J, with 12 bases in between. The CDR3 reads CASSRTDNNYGYTF. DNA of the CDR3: TGTGCCAGCAGTCGGACGGATAATAACTATGGCTACACCTTC. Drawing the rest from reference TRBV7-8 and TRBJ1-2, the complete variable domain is GAGVSQSPRYKVAKRGQDVALRCDPISGHVSLFWYQQALGQGPEFLTYFQNEAQLDKSGLPSDRFFAERPEGSVSTLKIQRTQQEDSAVYLCASSRTDNNYGYTFGSGTRLTVV.

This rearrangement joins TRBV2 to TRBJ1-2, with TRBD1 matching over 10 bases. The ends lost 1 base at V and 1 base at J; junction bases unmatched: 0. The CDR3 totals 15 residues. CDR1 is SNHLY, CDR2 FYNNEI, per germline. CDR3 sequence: CASSEGTGGNYGYTF. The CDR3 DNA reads TGTGCCAGCAGTGAAGGGACAGGGGGTAACTATGGCTACACCTTC.

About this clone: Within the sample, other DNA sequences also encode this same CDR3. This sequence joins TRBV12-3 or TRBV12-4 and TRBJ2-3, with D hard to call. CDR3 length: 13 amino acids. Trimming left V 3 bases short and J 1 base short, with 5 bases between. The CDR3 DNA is TGTGCCAGCAGTTTGGAGCGCACAGATACGCAGTATTTT. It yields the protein CASSLERTDTQYF.

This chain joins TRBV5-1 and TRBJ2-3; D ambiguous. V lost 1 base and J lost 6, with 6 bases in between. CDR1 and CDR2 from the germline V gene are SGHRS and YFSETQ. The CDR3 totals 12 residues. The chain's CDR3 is CASSLLRDTQYF. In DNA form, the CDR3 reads TGCGCCAGCAGCTTGCTGCGGGATACGCAGTATTTT. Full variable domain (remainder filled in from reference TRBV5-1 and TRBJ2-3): KAGVTQTPRYLIKTRGQQVTLSCSPISGHRSVSWYQQTPGQGLQFLFEYFSETQRNKGNFPGRFSGRQFSNSRSEMNVSTLELGDSALYLCASSLLRDTQYFGPGTRLTVL.

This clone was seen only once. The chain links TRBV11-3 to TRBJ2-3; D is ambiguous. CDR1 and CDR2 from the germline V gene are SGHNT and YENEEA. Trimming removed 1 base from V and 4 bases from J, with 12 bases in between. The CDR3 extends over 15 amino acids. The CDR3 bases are TGTGCCAGCAGCTTAGTGTCTAGAAGTGCAGATACGCAGTATTTT. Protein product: CASSLVSRSADTQYF.

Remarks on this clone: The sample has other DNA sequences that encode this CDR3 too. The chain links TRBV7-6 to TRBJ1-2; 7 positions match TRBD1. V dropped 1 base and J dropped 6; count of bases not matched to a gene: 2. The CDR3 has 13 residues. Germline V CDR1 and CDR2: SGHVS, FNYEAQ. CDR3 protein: CASSLVQGDGYTF. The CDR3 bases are TGTGCCAGCAGCTTAGTGCAGGGGGATGGCTACACCTTC.

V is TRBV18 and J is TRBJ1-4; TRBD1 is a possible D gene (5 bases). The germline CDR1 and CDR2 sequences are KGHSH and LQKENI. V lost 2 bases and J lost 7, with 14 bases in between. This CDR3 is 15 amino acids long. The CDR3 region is CASSPDSSLGEKLFF. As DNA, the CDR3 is TGTGCCAGCTCACCAGACAGTTCCTTAGGTGAAAAACTGTTTTTT.

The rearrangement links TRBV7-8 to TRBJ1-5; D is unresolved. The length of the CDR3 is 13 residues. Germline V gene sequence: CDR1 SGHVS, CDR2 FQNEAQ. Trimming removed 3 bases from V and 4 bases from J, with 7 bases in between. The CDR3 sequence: CASSLRGNQPQHF. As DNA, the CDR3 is TGTGCCAGCAGCTTGCGGGGAAATCAGCCCCAGCATTTT.